Below, 4 T cell receptor beta chains from the same sample are listed, as sequenced in a study of PD-L1 blockade in urothelial cancer. Time point described: pretreatment peripheral blood. Clones were read by immunoSEQ multiplex PCR, and TCRdb kept only the in-frame ones, dropping some. The data hold roughly 87,000 clones, with approximately 88% observed a single time. This specimen was PBMCs, taken around atezolizumab (anti-PD-L1) treatment. These receptors all stem from an elderly woman with urothelial cancer.

This clone has more than one count but fewer than ten. The rearrangement uses TRBV2 and TRBJ1-2; 9 nucleotides match TRBD1. V trimming: 2 bases; J trimming: 8 bases; junction bases outside the gene matches: 3. Per the germline V gene, CDR1 is SNHLY and CDR2 is FYNNEI. The length of the CDR3 is 13 residues. The CDR3 DNA reads TGTGCCAGCAGTGAACAAGGGACAGGGGGCTACACCTTC. Protein product: CASSEQGTGGYTF.

This rearrangement joins TRBV19 to TRBJ1-5; D gene ambiguous. The CDR3 has 14 amino acids. The ends were cut back, 6 bases at V and 7 bases at J, with 16 bases in the middle. From germline, CDR1 is LNHDA and CDR2 SQIVND (reference sequence). CDR3 in amino acids: CASRTTGGYQPQHF. Written as DNA, the CDR3 is TGTGCCAGTAGAACCACGGGAGGGTACCAGCCCCAGCATTTT. Filled out from reference TRBV19 and TRBJ1-5, the complete variable domain reads DGGITQSPKYLFRKEGQNVTLSCEQNLNHDAMYWYRQDPGQGLRLIYYSQIVNDFQKGDIAEGYSVSREKKESFPLTVTSAQKNPTAFYLCASRTTGGYQPQHFGDGTRLSIL.

The chain joins TRBV5-1 to TRBJ2-1; 11 nucleotides agree with TRBD1. The CDR3 loop spans 16 amino acids. From germline, CDR1 is SGHRS and CDR2 YFSETQ. Losses at the gene ends were 1 base for V and 8 bases for J; bases not matched to a gene: 8. The CDR3 coding sequence is TGCGCCAGCAGCTTGACGGGACAGGGGGTTGCTGATGAGCAGTTCTTC. Its protein is CASSLTGQGVADEQFF.

The chain employs TRBV11-2 and TRBJ1-4; no clear D gene. Germline loops: CDR1 SGHAT, CDR2 FQNNGV. The V end was cut by 0 bases, the J end by 8 bases, with 13 bases between. The CDR3 has 15 amino acids. The DNA of the CDR3 is TGTGCCAGCAGCTTAGAGCCCATCGGTAGCGAAAAACTGTTTTTT. This encodes CASSLEPIGSEKLFF.